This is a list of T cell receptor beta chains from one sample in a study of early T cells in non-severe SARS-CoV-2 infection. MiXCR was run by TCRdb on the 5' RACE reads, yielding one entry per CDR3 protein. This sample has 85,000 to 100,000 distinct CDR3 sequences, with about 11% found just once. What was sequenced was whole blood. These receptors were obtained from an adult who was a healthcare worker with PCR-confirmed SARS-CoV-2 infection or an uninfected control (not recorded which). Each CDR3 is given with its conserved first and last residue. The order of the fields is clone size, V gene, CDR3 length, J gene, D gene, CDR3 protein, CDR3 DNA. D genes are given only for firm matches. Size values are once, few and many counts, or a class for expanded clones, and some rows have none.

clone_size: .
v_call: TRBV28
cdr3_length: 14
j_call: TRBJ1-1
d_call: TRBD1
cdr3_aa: CASSHRGRLTEAFF
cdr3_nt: TGTGCCAGCAGTCACAGGGGGCGTCTCACTGAAGCTTTCTTT

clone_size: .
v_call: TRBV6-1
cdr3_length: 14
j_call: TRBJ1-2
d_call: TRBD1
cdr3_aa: CASSNTGTDIGYTF
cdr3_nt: TGTGCCAGCAGTAATACCGGGACAGACATAGGCTACACCTTC

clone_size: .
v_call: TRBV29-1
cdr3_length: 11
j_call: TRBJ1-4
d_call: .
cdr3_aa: CSGVESEKLFF
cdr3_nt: TGCAGCGGGGTAGAATCCGAAAAACTGTTTTTT

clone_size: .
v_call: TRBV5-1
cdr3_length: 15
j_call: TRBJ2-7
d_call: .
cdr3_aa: CASSFVVGGTYEQYF
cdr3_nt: TGCGCCAGCAGCTTCGTCGTTGGGGGGACTTACGAGCAGTACTTC

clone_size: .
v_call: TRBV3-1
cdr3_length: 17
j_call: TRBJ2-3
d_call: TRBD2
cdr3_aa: CASSQDVTSGRTDTQYF
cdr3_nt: TGTGCCAGCAGCCAAGATGTCACTAGCGGACGCACAGATACGCAGTATTTT

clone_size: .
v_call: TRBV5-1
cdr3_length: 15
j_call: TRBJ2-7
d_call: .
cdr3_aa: CASSFRGQGSHEQYF
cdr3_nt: TGCGCCAGCAGTTTTAGGGGCCAGGGAAGCCACGAGCAGTACTTC

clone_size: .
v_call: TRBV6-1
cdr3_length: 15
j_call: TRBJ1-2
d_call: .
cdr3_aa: CASSAQDTGNYGYTF
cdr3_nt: TGTGCCAGCAGTGCGCAAGATACGGGGAACTATGGCTACACCTTC

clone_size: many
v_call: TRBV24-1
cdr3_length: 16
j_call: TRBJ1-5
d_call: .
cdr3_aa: CATSDRDGDSNQPQHF
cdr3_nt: TGTGCCACCAGTGACCGGGACGGGGATAGCAATCAGCCCCAGCATTTT

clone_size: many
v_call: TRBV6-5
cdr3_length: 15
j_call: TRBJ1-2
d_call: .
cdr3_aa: CASRGLEGRSYGYTF
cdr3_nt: TGTGCCAGCCGGGGACTTGAGGGACGGAGCTATGGCTACACCTTC

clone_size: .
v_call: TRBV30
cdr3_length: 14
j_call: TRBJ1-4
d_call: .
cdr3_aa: CAWSLDGTMKKLFF
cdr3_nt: TGTGCCTGGAGCCTTGATGGGACAATGAAAAAACTGTTTTTT

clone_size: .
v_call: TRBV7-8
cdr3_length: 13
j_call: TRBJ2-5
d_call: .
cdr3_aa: CASSPRTGKTQYF
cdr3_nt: TGTGCCAGCAGCCCCCGGACTGGGAAGACCCAGTACTTC

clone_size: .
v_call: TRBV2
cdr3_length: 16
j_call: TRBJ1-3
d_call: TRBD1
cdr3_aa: CASSSRGGGTGNTIYF
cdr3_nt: TGTGCCAGCAGTTCCAGGGGAGGGGGCACTGGAAACACCATATATTTT

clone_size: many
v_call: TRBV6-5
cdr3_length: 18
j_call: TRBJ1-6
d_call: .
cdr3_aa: CASSYRARPSSYNSPLHF
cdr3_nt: TGTGCCAGCAGTTACCGGGCCAGACCGAGCTCCTATAATTCACCCCTCCACTTT

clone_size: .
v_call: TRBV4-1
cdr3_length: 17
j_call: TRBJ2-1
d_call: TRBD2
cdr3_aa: CASSQVRTSGGAREQFF
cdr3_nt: TGCGCCAGCAGCCAAGTACGAACTAGCGGGGGGGCCAGGGAGCAGTTCTTC

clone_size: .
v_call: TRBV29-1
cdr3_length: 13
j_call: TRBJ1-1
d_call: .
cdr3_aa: CSVDSEGSAEAFF
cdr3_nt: TGCAGCGTTGATTCTGAGGGTTCGGCTGAAGCTTTCTTT

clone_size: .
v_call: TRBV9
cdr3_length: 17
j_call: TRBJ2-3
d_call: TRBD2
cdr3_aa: CASSRLGGTQVTDTQYF
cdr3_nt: TGTGCCAGCAGTCGTCTGGGAGGGACTCAAGTCACAGATACGCAGTATTTT

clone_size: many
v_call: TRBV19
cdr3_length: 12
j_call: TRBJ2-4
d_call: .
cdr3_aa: CASSMGGNIQYF
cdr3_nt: TGTGCCAGTAGTATGGGCGGAAACATTCAGTACTTC

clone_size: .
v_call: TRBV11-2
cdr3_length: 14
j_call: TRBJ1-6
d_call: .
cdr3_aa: CASSPGSYNSPLHF
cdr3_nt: TGTGCCAGCAGCCCAGGCTCCTATAATTCACCCCTCCACTTT

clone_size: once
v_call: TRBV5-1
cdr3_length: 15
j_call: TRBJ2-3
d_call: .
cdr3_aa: CASSLGLAITDTQYF
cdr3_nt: TGCGCCAGCAGCTTGGGGCTAGCGATCACAGATACGCAGTATTTT

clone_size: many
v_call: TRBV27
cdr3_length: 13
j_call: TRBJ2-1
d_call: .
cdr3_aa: CASSLRLRNEQFF
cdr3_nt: TGTGCCAGCAGTTTGAGACTAAGGAATGAGCAGTTCTTC

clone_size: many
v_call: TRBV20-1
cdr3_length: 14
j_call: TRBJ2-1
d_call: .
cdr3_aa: CSASAGGSYNEQFF
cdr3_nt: TGCAGTGCTAGCGCTGGGGGGTCCTACAATGAGCAGTTCTTC

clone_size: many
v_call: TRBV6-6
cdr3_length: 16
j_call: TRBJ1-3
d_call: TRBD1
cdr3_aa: CASSWETGGAGNTIYF
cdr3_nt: TGTGCCAGCAGTTGGGAGACAGGGGGCGCTGGAAACACCATATATTTT

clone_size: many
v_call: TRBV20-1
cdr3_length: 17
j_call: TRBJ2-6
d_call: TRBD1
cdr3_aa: CSAPGIGQGSGANVLTF
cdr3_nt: TGCAGTGCCCCCGGAATTGGACAGGGATCCGGGGCCAACGTCCTGACTTTC

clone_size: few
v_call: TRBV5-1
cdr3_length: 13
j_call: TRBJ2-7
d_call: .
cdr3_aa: CASSHGGQSEQYF
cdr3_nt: TGCGCCAGCAGCCATGGGGGCCAGTCGGAGCAGTACTTC

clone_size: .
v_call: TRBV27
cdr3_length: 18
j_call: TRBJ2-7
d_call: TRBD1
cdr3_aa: CASSPPTGTGSYLRGQYF
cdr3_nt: TGTGCCAGCAGCCCCCCGACCGGGACAGGCTCATACCTACGAGGGCAGTACTTC

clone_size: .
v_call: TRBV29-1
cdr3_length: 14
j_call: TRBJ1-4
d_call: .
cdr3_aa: CSVFFHATNEKLFF
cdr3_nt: TGCAGCGTCTTCTTTCATGCAACTAATGAAAAACTGTTTTTT

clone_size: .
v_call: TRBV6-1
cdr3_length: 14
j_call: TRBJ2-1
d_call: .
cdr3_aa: CASRSILVVNEQFF
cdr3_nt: TGTGCCAGCAGGTCCATACTAGTTGTCAATGAGCAGTTCTTC

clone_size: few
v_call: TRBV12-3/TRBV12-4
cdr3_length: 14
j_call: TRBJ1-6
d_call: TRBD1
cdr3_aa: CASRLRTGNSPLHF
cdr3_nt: TGTGCCAGCAGGCTAAGGACAGGGAATTCACCCCTCCACTTT

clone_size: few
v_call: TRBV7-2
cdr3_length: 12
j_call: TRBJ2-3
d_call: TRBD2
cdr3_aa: CASSVQRGGLYF
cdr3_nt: TGTGCCAGCAGCGTCCAGCGGGGGGGCTTGTATTTT

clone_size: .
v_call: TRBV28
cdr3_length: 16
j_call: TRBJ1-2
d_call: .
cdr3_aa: CASSLLSDRQRHGYTF
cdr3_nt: TGTGCCAGCAGTTTATTATCCGACAGACAAAGGCATGGCTACACCTTC

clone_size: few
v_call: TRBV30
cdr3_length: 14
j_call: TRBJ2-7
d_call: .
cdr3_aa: CAWRGGLSLSSQYF
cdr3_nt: TGTGCCTGGAGAGGGGGACTGTCGCTTAGTTCGCAGTACTTC

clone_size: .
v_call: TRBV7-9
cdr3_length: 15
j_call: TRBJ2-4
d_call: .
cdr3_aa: CASSPPGIPKNILYF
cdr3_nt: TGTGCCAGCAGCCCCCCAGGAATACCCAAAAACATTCTGTACTTC

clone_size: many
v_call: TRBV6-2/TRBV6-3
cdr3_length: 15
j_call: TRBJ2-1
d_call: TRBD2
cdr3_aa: CASSYGTSITNEQFF
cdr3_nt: TGTGCCAGCAGTTACGGGACTAGCATTACCAATGAGCAGTTCTTC